This T cell receptor (beta chain) was found in a study of blood T cell repertoires in COVID-19. To note about this clone: Sequence at one end of the junction differs from germline and may be a read error.

Authors' analysis steps: How many nucleated cells were present was estimated from reference gene primer amplification. Assay used: immunoSEQ multiplex PCR; TCRdb lists only in-frame clones, some missing. The V and J calls and clone size come from that table; D and trimming were worked out from the DNA. The data contain some 230,000 clones, around 83% of them singletons. CDR1 is SSHAT, CDR2 FNYEAQ, per germline (reference sequence). CDR3 length: 15 amino acids. The clonotype was recovered from a woman between 50 and 59 years old with acute or convalescent COVID-19. The chain recombines TRBV7-7 with TRBJ2-3; 11 bases align to TRBD1. Sequencing input: peripheral blood. CDR3 protein: CASSTGTGGSDTQYF. The DNA for the CDR3 is TGTGCTAGCAGCACCGGGACAGGGGGTTCAGATACGCAGTATTTT.